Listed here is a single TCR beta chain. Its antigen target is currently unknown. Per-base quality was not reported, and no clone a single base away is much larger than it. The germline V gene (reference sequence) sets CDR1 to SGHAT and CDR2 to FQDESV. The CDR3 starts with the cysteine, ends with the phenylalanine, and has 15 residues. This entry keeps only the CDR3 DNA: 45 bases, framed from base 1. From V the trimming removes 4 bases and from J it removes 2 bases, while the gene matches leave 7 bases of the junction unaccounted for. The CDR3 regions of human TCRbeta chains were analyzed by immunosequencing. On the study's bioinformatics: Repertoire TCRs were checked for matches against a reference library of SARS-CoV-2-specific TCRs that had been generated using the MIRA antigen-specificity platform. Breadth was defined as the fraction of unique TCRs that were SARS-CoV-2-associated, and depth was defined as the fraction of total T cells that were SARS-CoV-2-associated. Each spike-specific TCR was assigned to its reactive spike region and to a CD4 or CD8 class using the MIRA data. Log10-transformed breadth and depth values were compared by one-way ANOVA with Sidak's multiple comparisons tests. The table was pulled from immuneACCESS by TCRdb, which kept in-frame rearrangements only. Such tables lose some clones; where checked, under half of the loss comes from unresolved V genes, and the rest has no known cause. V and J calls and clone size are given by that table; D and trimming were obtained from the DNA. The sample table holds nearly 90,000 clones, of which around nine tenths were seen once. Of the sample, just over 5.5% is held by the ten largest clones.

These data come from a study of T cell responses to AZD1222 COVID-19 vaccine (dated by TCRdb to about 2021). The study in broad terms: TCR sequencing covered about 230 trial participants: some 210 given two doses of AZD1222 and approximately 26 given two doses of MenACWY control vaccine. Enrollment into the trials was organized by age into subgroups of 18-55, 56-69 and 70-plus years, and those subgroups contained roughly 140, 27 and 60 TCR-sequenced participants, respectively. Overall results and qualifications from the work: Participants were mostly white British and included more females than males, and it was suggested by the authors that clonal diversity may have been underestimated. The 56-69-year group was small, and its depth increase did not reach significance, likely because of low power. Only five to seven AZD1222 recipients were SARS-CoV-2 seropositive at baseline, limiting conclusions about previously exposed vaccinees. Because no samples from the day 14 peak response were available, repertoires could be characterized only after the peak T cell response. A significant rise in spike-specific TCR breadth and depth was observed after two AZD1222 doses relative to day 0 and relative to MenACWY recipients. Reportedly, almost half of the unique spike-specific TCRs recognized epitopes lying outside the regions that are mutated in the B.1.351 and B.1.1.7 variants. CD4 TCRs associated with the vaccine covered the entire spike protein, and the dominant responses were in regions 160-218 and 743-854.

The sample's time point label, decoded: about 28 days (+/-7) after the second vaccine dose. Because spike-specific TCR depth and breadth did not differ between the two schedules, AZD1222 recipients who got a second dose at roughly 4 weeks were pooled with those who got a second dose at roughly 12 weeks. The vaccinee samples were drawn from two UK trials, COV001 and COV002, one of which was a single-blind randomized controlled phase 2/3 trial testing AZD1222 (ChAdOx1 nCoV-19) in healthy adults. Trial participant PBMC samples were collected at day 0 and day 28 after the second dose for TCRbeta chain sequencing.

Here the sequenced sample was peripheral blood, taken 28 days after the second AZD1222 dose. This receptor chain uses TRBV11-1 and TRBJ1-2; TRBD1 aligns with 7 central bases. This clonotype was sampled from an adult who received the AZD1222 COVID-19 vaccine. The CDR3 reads CASSSRQGMNYGYTF. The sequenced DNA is TGTGCCAGCAGCTCCCGACAGGGTATGAACTATGGCTACACCTTC.